This T cell receptor (beta chain) is drawn from a study of blood T cell repertoires in COVID-19. Study-wide background: Acute and convalescent COVID-19 specimens originated in the United States, Italy and Spain.

Clones were sequenced by immunoSEQ multiplex PCR, and TCRdb holds only the in-frame ones, with some missing. Seen here are 190,000 or so clones, just under 90% observed once, and the top ten hold 5.5% to 7.5%. In germline, CDR1 is SGHTA, CDR2 FQGNSA. After removal of 5 bases from V and 4 bases from J, the junction contained 10 bases not matched to a gene. The CDR3 totals 16 residues. This receptor was obtained from a man aged 60 to 69 who had recovered from COVID-19. V gene TRBV7-2 combines with J gene TRBJ2-1, with TRBD2 matching over 8 bases. Sequenced input: peripheral blood. CDR3 loop: CASSRAAGGLYNEQFF. CDR3 nucleotide sequence: TGTGCCAGCAGCCGGGCGGCGGGGGGCTTATACAATGAGCAGTTCTTC.